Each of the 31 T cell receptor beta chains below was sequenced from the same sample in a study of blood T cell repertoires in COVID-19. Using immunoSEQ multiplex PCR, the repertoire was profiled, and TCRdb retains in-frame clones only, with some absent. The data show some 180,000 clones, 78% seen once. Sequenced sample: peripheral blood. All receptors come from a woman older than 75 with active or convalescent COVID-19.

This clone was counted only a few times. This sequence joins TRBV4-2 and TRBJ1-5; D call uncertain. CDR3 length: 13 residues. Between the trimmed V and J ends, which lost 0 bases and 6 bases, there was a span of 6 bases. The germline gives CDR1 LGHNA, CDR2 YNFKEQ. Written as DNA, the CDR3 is TGTGCCAGCAGCCAAGATCCCCTTCAGCCCCAGCATTTT. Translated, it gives CASSQDPLQPQHF.

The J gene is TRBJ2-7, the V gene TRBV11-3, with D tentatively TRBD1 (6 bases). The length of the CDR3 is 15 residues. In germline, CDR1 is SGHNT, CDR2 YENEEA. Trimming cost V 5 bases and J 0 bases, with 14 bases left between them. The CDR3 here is CASSARGGDSYEQYF. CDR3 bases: TGTGCCAGCAGCGCCCGAGGGGGTGACTCCTACGAGCAGTACTTC.

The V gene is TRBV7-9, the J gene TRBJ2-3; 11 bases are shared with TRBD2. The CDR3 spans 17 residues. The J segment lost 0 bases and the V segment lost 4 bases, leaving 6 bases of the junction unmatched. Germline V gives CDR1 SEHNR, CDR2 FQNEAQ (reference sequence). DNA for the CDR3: TGTGCCAGCAGCTCAACACTAGCGGGGGCCAGCACAGATACGCAGTATTTT. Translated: CASSSTLAGASTDTQYF.

The chain's CDR3 is CASSVIAENTEAFF. In DNA form, the CDR3 reads TGTGCCAGCAGCGTAATCGCGGAGAACACTGAAGCTTTCTTT. V is TRBV9 and J is TRBJ1-1, with D unclear. V was pared by 1 base and J by 1 base, with 8 bases between. The CDR3 contains 14 residues. Germline assignment: CDR1 SGDLS and CDR2 YYNGEE.

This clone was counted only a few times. The CDR3 loop is CASSAYSGNTEAFF. The CDR3 DNA reads as TGTGCCAGCAGCGCCTACTCAGGTAACACTGAAGCTTTCTTT. The J gene is TRBJ1-1, the V gene TRBV7-3; D not resolved. V lost 5 bases and J 2 bases, leaving 12 bases between the germline ends. This CDR3 region has 14 residues. CDR1 and CDR2 (germline): SGHTA, FQGTGA.

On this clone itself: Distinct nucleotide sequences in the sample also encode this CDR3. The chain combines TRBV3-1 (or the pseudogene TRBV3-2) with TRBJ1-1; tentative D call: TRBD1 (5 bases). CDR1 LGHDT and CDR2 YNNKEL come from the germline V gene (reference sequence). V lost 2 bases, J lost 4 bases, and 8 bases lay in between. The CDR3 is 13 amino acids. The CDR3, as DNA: TGTGCCAGCAGCCAACAGGGAATCACTGAAGCTTTCTTT. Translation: CASSQQGITEAFF.

CDR3 sequence (DNA): TGCGCCAGCAGCTTGGGCGGGGGCGACACCGGGGAGCTGTTTTTT. It yields the protein CASSLGGGDTGELFF. The chain recombines TRBV5-1 with TRBJ2-2, with D possibly matching TRBD2 (7 bases). Germline lookup yields CDR1 SGHRS and CDR2 YFSETQ. The CDR3 covers 15 residues. Trimming stripped 0 bases from V and 3 bases from J, with 9 bases between.

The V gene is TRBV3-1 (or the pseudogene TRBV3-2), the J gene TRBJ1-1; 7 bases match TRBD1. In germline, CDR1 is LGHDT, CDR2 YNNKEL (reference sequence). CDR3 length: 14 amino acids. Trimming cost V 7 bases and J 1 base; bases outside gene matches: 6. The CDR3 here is CASTRGTANTEAFF. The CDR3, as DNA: TGTGCCAGCACCCGGGGGACAGCGAACACTGAAGCTTTCTTT.

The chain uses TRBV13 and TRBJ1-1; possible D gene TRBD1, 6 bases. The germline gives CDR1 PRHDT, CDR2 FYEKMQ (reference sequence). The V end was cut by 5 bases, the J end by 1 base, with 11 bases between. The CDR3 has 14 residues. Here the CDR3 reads CASSRTRGNTEAFF. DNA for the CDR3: TGTGCCAGCAGCAGGACCAGGGGGAACACTGAAGCTTTCTTT.

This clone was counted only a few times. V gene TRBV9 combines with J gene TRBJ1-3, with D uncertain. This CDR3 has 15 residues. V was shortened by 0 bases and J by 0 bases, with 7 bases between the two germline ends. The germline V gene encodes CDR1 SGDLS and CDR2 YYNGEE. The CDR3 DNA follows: TGTGCCAGCAGCGTAGCCCCGGGCTCTGGAAACACCATATATTTT. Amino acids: CASSVAPGSGNTIYF.

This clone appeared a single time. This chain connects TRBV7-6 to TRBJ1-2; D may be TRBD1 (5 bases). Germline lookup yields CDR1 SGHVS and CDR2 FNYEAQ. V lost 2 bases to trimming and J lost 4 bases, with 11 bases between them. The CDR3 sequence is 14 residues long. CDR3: CASSLQGGPYGYTF. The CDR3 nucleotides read TGTGCCAGCAGCTTACAGGGAGGCCCCTATGGCTACACCTTC.

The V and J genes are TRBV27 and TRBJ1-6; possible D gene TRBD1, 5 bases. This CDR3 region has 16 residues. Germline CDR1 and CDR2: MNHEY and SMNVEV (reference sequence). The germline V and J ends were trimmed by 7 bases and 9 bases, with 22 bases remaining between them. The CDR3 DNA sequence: TGTGCCAGCATGTTGCGGGGGGGAGGGCATGGTTCACCCCTCCACTTT. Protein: CASMLRGGGHGSPLHF.

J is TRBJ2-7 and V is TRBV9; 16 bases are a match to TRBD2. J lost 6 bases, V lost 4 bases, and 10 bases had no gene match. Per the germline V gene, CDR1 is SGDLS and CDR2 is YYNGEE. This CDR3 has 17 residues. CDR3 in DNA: TGTGCCAGCAGCCCGGGACTAGCGGGGGGGCAGTTCTCCGAGCAGTACTTC. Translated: CASSPGLAGGQFSEQYF.

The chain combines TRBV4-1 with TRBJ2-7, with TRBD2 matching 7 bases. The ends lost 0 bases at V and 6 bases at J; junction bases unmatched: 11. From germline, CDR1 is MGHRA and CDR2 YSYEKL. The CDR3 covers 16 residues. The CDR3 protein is CASSQEPTLARSEQYF. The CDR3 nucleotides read TGCGCCAGCAGCCAAGAACCGACACTAGCGCGGAGCGAGCAGTACTTC.

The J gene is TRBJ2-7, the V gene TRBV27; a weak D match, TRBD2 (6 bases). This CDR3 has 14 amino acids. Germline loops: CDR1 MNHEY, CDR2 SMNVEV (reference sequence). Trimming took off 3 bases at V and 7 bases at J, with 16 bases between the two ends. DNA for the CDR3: TGTGCCAGCAGTTTGGGACTGGAGAAGCAGGAGCAGTACTTC. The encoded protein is CASSLGLEKQEQYF.

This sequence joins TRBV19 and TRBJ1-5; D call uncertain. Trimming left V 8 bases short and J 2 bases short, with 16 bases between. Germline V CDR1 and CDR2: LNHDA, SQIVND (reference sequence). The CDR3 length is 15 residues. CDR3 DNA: TGTGCCAGTCAAACCGGCGGCTTTGGCAATCAGCCCCAGCATTTT. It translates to CASQTGGFGNQPQHF.

The CDR3 DNA follows: TGTGCCAGCAGTAGCACAGGGACTGGAAACACCATATATTTT. Its translation is CASSSTGTGNTIYF. The chain recombines TRBV6-5 with TRBJ1-3, with a weak D call TRBD1 (6 bases). Germline V lookup: CDR1 MNHEY, CDR2 SVGAGI. The CDR3 has 14 residues. The V end was cut by 5 bases, the J end by 2 bases, with 10 bases between.

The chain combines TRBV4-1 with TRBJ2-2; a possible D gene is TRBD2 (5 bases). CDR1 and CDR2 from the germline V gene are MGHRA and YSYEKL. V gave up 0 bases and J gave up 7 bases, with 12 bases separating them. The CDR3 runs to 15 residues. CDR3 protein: CASSQEGLFSGELFF. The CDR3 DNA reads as TGCGCCAGCAGCCAAGAAGGACTCTTTAGCGGGGAGCTGTTTTTT.

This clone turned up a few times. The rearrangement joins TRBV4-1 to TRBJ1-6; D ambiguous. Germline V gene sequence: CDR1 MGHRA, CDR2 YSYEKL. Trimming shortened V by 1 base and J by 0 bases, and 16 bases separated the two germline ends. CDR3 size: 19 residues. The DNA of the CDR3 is TGCGCCAGCAGCCAAGTCCTTTTGACCCCTAGCTCCTATAATTCACCCCTCCACTTT. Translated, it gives CASSQVLLTPSSYNSPLHF.

The CDR3 loop is CASSTWDRTLDYGYTF. CDR3 nucleotide sequence: TGTGCCAGCAGCACTTGGGACAGGACATTGGACTATGGCTACACCTTC. This chain connects TRBV7-2 to TRBJ1-2; 8 nucleotides align to TRBD1. This CDR3 is 16 amino acids long. The V segment lost 5 bases and the J segment 3 bases; nucleotides outside the gene matches: 11. Germline CDR1 SGHTA, CDR2 FQGNSA. Variable domain in full (rest from reference TRBV7-2 and TRBJ1-2): GAGVSQSPSNKVTEKGKDVELRCDPISGHTALYWYRQSLGQGLEFLIYFQGNSAPDKSGLPSDRFSAERTGGSVSTLTIQRTQQEDSAVYLCASSTWDRTLDYGYTFGSGTRLTVV.

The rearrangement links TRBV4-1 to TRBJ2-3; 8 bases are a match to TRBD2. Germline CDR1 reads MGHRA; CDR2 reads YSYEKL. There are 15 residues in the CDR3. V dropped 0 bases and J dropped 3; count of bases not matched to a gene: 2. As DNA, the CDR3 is TGCGCCAGCAGCCAAGACGCTAGCGGGACAGATACGCAGTATTTT. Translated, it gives CASSQDASGTDTQYF.

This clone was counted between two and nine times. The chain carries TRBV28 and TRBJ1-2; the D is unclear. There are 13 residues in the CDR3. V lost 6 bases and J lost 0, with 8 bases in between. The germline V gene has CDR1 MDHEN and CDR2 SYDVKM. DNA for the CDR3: TGTGCCAGCAGAAACACAGCTAACTATGGCTACACCTTC. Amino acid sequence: CASRNTANYGYTF.

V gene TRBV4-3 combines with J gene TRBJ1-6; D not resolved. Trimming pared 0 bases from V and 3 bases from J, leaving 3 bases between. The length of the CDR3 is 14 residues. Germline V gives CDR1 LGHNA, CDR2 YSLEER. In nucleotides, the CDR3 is TGCGCCAGCAGCCAAGATTACTATAATTCACCCCTCCACTTT. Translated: CASSQDYYNSPLHF.

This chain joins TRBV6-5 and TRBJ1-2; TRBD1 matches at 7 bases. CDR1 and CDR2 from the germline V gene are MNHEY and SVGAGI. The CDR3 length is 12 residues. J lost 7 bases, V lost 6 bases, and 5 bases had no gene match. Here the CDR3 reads CASRAGGAGYTF. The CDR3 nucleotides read TGTGCCAGCAGGGCAGGGGGTGCTGGCTACACCTTC.

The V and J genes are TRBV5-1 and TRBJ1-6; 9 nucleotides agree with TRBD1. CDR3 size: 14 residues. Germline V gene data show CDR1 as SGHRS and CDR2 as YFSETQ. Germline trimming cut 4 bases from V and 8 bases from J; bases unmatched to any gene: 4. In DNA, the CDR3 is TGCGCCAGCAGCCCACAGGGGGCCCATTCACCCCTCCACTTT. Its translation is CASSPQGAHSPLHF. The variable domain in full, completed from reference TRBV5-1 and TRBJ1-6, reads KAGVTQTPRYLIKTRGQQVTLSCSPISGHRSVSWYQQTPGQGLQFLFEYFSETQRNKGNFPGRFSGRQFSNSRSEMNVSTLELGDSALYLCASSPQGAHSPLHFGNGTRLTVT.

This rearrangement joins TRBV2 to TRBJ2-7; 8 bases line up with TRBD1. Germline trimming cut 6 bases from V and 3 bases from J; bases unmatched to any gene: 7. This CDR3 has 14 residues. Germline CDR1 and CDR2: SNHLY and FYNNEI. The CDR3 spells CASSLGQARYEQYF. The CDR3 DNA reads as TGTGCCAGCAGCCTGGGACAGGCACGCTACGAGCAGTACTTC.

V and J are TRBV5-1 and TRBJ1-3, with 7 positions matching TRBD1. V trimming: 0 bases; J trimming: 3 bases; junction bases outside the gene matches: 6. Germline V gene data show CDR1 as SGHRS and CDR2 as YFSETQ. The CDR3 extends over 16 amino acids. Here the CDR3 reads CASSLATGSGGNTIYF. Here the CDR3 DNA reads TGCGCCAGCAGCTTGGCGACAGGGAGTGGTGGAAACACCATATATTTT.

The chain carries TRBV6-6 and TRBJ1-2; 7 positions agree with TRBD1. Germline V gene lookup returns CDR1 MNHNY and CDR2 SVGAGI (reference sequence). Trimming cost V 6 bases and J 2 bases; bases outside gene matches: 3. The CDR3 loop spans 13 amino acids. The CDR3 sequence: CASRKGQNYGYTF. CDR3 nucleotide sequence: TGTGCCAGCAGAAAGGGACAGAACTATGGCTACACCTTC.

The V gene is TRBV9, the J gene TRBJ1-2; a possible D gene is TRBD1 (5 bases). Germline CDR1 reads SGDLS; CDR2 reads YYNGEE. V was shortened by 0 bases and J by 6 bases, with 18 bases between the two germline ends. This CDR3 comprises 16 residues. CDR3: CASSVALGGVGDGYTF. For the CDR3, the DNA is TGTGCCAGCAGCGTAGCCTTGGGAGGGGTCGGCGATGGCTACACCTTC.

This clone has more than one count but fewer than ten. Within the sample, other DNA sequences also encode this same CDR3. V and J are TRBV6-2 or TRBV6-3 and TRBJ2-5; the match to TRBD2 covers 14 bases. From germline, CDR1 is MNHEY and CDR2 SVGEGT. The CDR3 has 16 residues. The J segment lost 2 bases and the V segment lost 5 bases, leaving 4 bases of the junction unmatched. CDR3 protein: CASSPRTSGGQETQYF. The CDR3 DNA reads TGTGCCAGCAGTCCACGGACTAGCGGGGGGCAAGAGACCCAGTACTTC.

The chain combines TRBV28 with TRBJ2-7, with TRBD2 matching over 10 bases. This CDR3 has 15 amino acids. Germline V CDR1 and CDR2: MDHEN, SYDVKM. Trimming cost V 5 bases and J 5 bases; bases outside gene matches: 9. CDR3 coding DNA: TGTGCCAGCAGTCCCTTAGCGGGGGGTCGGGACGAGCAGTACTTC. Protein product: CASSPLAGGRDEQYF.